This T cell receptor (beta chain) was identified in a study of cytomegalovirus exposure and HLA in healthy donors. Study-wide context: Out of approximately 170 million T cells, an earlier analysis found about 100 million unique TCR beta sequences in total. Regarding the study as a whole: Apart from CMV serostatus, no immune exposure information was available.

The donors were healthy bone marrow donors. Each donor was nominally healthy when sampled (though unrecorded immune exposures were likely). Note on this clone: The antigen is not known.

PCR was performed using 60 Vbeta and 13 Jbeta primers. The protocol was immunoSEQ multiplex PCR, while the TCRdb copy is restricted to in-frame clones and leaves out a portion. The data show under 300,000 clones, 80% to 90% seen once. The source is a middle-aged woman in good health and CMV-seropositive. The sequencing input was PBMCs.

The CDR3 loop is CASSYIQGNNEQYF. DNA for the CDR3: TGTGCCAGCAGTTACATACAGGGTAATAACGAGCAGTACTTC. The rearrangement uses TRBV6-5 and TRBJ2-7; a possible D gene is TRBD1 (6 bases). V lost 2 bases, J lost 5 bases, and 13 bases lay in between. In germline, CDR1 is MNHEY, CDR2 SVGAGI. The CDR3 consists of 14 residues.